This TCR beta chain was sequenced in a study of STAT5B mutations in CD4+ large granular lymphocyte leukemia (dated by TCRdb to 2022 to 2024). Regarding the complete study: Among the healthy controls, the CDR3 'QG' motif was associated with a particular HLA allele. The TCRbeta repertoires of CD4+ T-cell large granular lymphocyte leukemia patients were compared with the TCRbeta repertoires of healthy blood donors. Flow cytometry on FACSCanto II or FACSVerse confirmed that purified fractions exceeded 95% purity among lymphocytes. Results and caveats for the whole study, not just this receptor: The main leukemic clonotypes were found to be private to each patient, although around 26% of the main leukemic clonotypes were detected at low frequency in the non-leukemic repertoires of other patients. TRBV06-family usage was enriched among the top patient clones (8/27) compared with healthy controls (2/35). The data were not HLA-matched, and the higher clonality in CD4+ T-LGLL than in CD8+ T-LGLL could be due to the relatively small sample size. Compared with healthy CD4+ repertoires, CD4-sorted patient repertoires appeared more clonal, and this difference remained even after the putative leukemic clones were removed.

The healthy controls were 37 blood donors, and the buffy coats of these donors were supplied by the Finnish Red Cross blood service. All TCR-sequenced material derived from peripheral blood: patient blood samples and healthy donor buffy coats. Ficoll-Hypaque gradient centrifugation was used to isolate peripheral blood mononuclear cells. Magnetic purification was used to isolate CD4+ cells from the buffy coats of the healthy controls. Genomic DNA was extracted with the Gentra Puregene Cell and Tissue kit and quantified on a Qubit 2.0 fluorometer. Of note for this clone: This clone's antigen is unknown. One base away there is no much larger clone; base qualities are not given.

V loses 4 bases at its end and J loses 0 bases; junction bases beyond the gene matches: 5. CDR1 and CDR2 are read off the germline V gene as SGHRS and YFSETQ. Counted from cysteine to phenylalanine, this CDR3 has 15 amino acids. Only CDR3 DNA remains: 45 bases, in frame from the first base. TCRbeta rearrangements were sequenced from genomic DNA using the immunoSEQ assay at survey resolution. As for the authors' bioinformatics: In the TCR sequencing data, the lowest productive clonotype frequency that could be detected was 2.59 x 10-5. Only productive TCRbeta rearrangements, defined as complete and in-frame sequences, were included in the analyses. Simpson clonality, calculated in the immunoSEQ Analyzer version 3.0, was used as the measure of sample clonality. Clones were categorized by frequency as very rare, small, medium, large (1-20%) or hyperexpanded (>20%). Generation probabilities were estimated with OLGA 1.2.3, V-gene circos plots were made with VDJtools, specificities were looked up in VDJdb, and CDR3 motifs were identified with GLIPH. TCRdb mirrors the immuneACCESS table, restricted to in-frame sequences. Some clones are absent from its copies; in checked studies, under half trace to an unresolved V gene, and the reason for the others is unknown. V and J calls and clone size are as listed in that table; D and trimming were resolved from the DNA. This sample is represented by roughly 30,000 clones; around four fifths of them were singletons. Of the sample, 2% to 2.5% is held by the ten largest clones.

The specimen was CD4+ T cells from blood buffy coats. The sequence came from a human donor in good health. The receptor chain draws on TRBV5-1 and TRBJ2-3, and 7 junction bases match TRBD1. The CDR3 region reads CASSPQGWSTDTQYF. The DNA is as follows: TGCGCCAGCAGCCCACAGGGGTGGAGCACAGATACGCAGTATTTT.